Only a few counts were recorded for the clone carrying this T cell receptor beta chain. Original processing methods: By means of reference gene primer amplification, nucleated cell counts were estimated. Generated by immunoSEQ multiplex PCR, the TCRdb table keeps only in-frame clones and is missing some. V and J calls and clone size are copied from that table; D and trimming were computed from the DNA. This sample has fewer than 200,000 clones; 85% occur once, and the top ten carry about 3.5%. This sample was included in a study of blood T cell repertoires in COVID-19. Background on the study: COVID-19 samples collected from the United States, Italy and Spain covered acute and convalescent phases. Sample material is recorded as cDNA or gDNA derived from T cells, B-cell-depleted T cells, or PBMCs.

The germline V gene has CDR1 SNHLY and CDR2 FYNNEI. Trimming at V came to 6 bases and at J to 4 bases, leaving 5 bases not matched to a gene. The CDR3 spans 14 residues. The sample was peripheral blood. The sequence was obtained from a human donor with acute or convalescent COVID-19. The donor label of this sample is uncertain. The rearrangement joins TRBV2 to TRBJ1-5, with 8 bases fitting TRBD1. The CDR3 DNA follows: TGTGCCAGCAGCGAAACAGGGGGTAATCAGCCCCAGCATTTT. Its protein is CASSETGGNQPQHF.